This T cell receptor beta chain appears in the sequencing data of a study of blood T cell repertoires in COVID-19. The CDR3 is 13 amino acids. The repertoire was sequenced with immunoSEQ multiplex PCR; TCRdb's copy has only in-frame clones and lacks some. This repertoire shows hundreds of thousands of clones, approximately 85% found once; its top ten account for just under 9.5%. Material for sequencing was peripheral blood. The V gene is TRBV21-1, the J gene TRBJ2-2; the DNA was not compared with TRBD2, the D call given in the table. TRBV21-1 is designated a pseudogene. The receptor was derived from a man aged 18 to 29 with active or convalescent COVID-19. The chain's CDR3 is CASSPRVSWHDPF. The CDR3 nucleotides are TGTGCCAGCAGCCCCCGGGTTTCTTGGCATGACCCTTTT.